This entry lists 18 T cell receptor beta chains sequenced from one sample in a study of tumor-infiltrating lymphocytes in localized non-small cell lung cancer. TCRdb's copy holds only in-frame clones and misses some; the assay was immunoSEQ multiplex PCR. The sample contains about 5,500 clones, roughly four fifths of which appear only once. Input material: lung tumor tissue. Receptors were obtained from a human donor with non-small cell lung cancer.

The V and J genes are TRBV29-1 and TRBJ2-6, with D tentatively TRBD1 (6 bases). Germline V gene sequence: CDR1 SQVTM, CDR2 ANQGSEA. The CDR3 is made up of 16 amino acids. The V end was cut by 7 bases, the J end by 2 bases, with 18 bases between. The CDR3 DNA reads as TGCAGCGAAACAGGGTGGAGGAGTCCTGGGGCCAACGTCCTGACTTTC. It codes for CSETGWRSPGANVLTF.

The V and J genes are TRBV6-5 and TRBJ2-2; TRBD1 matches at 10 bases. Trimming took 2 bases from V and 3 from J; bases not matched to a gene: 0. The CDR3 runs to 15 residues. In germline, CDR1 is MNHEY, CDR2 SVGAGI. Here the CDR3 DNA reads TGTGCCAGCAGTTACGGGACAGGGGACACCGGGGAGCTGTTTTTT. This translates into CASSYGTGDTGELFF.

V gene TRBV27 combines with J gene TRBJ1-6, with TRBD1 matching 7 bases. This CDR3 comprises 16 residues. Germline V CDR1 and CDR2: MNHEY, SMNVEV (reference sequence). The V segment lost 6 bases and the J segment 4 bases; nucleotides outside the gene matches: 9. The CDR3 region is CASRQTEGAYNSPLHF. The CDR3 DNA is TGTGCCAGCAGACAAACAGAGGGGGCTTATAATTCACCCCTCCACTTT.

The V gene is TRBV7-3, the J gene TRBJ1-1; D unclear. The CDR3 consists of 14 residues. The V end lost 1 base, the J end lost 1 base, and 7 bases lay between the germline ends. From germline, CDR1 is SGHTA and CDR2 FQGTGA. The CDR3 DNA reads TGTGCCAGCAGCTTAATGAGGGCGAACACTGAAGCTTTCTTT. Encoded protein: CASSLMRANTEAFF.

This clone was counted a few times. The chain links TRBV4-2 to TRBJ2-3; tentatively, D is TRBD2 (6 bases). Germline V gene data show CDR1 as LGHNA and CDR2 as YNFKEQ. The CDR3 consists of 16 residues. Trimming removed 4 bases at V and 0 bases at J, with 14 bases between. The DNA for the CDR3 is TGTGCCAGCAGCCCGATAGCGGATACTAGCACAGATACGCAGTATTTT. This encodes CASSPIADTSTDTQYF.

The chain has TRBV5-1 and TRBJ1-1; unclear D gene. Germline assignment: CDR1 SGHRS and CDR2 YFSETQ. The CDR3 extends over 14 amino acids. The V gene lost 1 base and the J gene lost 1 base, with 8 bases spanning the gap. Here the CDR3 DNA reads TGCGCCAGCAGCTTGTTGTCGGAGAACACTGAAGCTTTCTTT. Protein sequence: CASSLLSENTEAFF.

The chain has TRBV5-4 and TRBJ2-5; D call uncertain. The V gene's germline CDR1 is SGHNT and CDR2 YYREEE (reference sequence). There are 13 residues in the CDR3. V shed 4 bases and J shed 5 bases, with 12 bases lying between them. The CDR3 DNA sequence: TGTGCCAGCAGCGGACGTGTAGAGGAGACCCAGTACTTC. This codes for CASSGRVEETQYF. Full variable domain (remainder filled in from reference TRBV5-4 and TRBJ2-5): ETGVTQSPTHLIKTRGQQVTLRCSSQSGHNTVSWYQQALGQGPQFIFQYYREEENGRGNFPPRFSGLQFPNYSSELNVNALELDDSALYLCASSGRVEETQYFGPGTRLLVL.

This chain joins TRBV6-1 and TRBJ2-1; TRBD1 matches at 9 bases. The ends lost 6 bases at V and 5 bases at J; junction bases unmatched: 8. CDR1 MNHNS and CDR2 SASEGT come from the germline V gene. The CDR3 sequence is 15 residues long. The chain's CDR3 is CASRPRTGVDNEQFF. In DNA form, the CDR3 reads TGTGCCAGCAGACCTCGGACAGGGGTCGACAATGAGCAGTTCTTC.

This clone was recorded a few times. The rearrangement joins TRBV5-1 to TRBJ2-1; no clear D gene. V lost 0 bases, J lost 4 bases, and 8 bases lay in between. Germline CDR1 is SGHRS and CDR2 is YFSETQ. This CDR3 is 14 amino acids long. In DNA form, the CDR3 reads TGCGCCAGCAGCTTGGTTCCACAGTACAATGAGCAGTTCTTC. Its translation is CASSLVPQYNEQFF.

The chain couples TRBV4-1 to TRBJ2-3, with D possibly matching TRBD1 (5 bases). V was cut by 3 bases and J by 3 bases, with 13 bases left in between. CDR3 length: 15 amino acids. The germline gives CDR1 MGHRA, CDR2 YSYEKL. The CDR3 bases are TGCGCCAGCAGCCAGAACAGGCGGCCGACAGATACGCAGTATTTT. This gives the protein CASSQNRRPTDTQYF.

This chain joins TRBV5-4 and TRBJ2-7; tentative D call: TRBD1 (6 bases). CDR3 length: 17 residues. V was clipped by 2 bases and J by 5 bases, with 23 bases between them. Germline V lookup: CDR1 SGHNT, CDR2 YYREEE (reference sequence). CDR3 residues: CASSLVVIQGLMNEQYF. In DNA form, the CDR3 reads TGTGCCAGCAGCTTAGTCGTTATACAGGGATTGATGAACGAGCAGTACTTC.

J is TRBJ1-2 and V is TRBV7-2, with D unresolved. Trimming removed 1 base from V and 4 bases from J, with 13 bases in between. From germline, CDR1 is SGHTA and CDR2 FQGNSA. The CDR3 runs 15 residues. The CDR3 nucleotides read TGTGCCAGCAGCTTAGAGCATAGGTCAATCTATGGCTACACCTTC. As protein: CASSLEHRSIYGYTF.

This chain uses TRBV5-1 with TRBJ2-7; 9 bases are a match to TRBD2. From germline, CDR1 is SGHRS and CDR2 YFSETQ. V dropped 4 bases and J dropped 7; count of bases not matched to a gene: 9. This CDR3 spans 14 amino acids. DNA for the CDR3: TGCGCCAGCAGCCCTGGTGGGACTAGCCTAGAGCAGTACTTC. Protein: CASSPGGTSLEQYF.

The V gene is TRBV27, the J gene TRBJ2-7; 11 bases align to TRBD1. After removal of 8 bases from V and 6 bases from J, the junction contained 6 bases not matched to a gene. CDR3 size: 13 residues. Germline CDR1 is MNHEY and CDR2 is SMNVEV (reference sequence). DNA of the CDR3: TGTGCCAGCGGGAGGGACAGGGGGTCCGAGCAGTACTTC. Translation gives CASGRDRGSEQYF.

The chain links TRBV19 to TRBJ1-4, with TRBD1 as a possible D gene (6 bases). The CDR3 spans 14 residues. V lost 8 bases, J lost 0 bases, and 10 bases lay in between. The V gene's germline CDR1 is LNHDA and CDR2 SQIVND (reference sequence). The CDR3 sequence is CASGGPATNEKLFF. The CDR3 DNA follows: TGTGCCAGTGGGGGGCCGGCAACTAATGAAAAACTGTTTTTT.

The V call is TRBV7-2, the J call TRBJ1-2; D is uncertain. The germline V gene encodes CDR1 SGHTA and CDR2 FQGNSA. V gave up 4 bases and J gave up 8 bases, with 23 bases separating them. The CDR3 runs 16 residues. The CDR3 loop is CASSSVRLTRSGGYTF. DNA for the CDR3: TGTGCCAGCAGCTCTGTAAGGCTTACCCGATCTGGGGGCTACACCTTC.

This clone was seen only a few times. V gene TRBV5-1 combines with J gene TRBJ2-7; the match to TRBD2 covers 11 bases. The trim removed 5 bases at V and 5 bases at J, leaving 12 bases unmatched. Germline lookup yields CDR1 SGHRS and CDR2 YFSETQ. The CDR3 is made up of 16 amino acids. This CDR3 is CASRRFPTSGSDEQYF. In DNA form, the CDR3 reads TGCGCCAGCAGGCGGTTTCCAACTAGCGGGAGCGACGAGCAGTACTTC.

This clone occurred a few times. The chain recombines TRBV6-1 with TRBJ1-5, with TRBD1 matching over 9 bases. This CDR3 is 16 amino acids long. Germline trimming cut 3 bases from V and 4 bases from J; bases unmatched to any gene: 7. The V gene's germline CDR1 is MNHNS and CDR2 SASEGT. The CDR3 spells CASSDSTGTGNQPQHF. CDR3 DNA sequence: TGTGCCAGCAGTGATTCCACAGGGACAGGGAATCAGCCCCAGCATTTT.